The 6 T cell receptor beta chains given below trace back to one sample, sequenced in a study of blood T cell repertoires in COVID-19. The repertoire was sequenced with immunoSEQ multiplex PCR; TCRdb's copy has only in-frame clones and lacks some. The profile shows roughly 150,000 clones, approximately 90% of them singletons. Sequences were obtained from peripheral blood. These TCRs come from a human donor in a cohort sampled during active COVID-19.

The chain recombines TRBV6-2 or TRBV6-3 with TRBJ1-1; 7 nucleotides agree with TRBD1. The CDR3 is 17 amino acids. The germline CDR1 and CDR2 sequences are MNHEY and SVGEGT. With 2 bases clipped from V and 2 bases from J, the junction kept 11 bases outside the gene matches. CDR3 bases: TGTGCCAGCAGTTACAATCCCGTCAGGACAGGCAACACTGAAGCTTTCTTT. Its translation: CASSYNPVRTGNTEAFF.

V is TRBV30 and J is TRBJ1-4; no clear D. The CDR3 has 13 amino acids. Per germline, CDR1 GTSNPN and CDR2 SVGIG (reference sequence). Trimming pared 0 bases from V and 10 bases from J, leaving 12 bases between. The CDR3 region has the DNA TGTGCCTGGAGTGTACTAGGGTTCGGAAAACTGTTTTTT. It is translated as CAWSVLGFGKLFF.

The genes are TRBV7-2 and TRBJ2-7; no firm D call. The CDR3 runs 11 residues. The V end was cut by 8 bases, the J end by 2 bases, with 7 bases between. CDR1 and CDR2 (germline): SGHTA, FQGNSA. The chain's CDR3 is CASGPAYEQYF. DNA of the CDR3: TGTGCCAGCGGGCCCGCCTACGAGCAGTACTTC.

J is TRBJ2-5 and V is TRBV4-1; no clear D gene. CDR3 length equals 14 residues. The V end lost 0 bases, the J end lost 2 bases, and 7 bases lay between the germline ends. The germline V gene encodes CDR1 MGHRA and CDR2 YSYEKL. This chain's CDR3 is CASSQDTTQETQYF. The CDR3 bases are TGCGCCAGCAGCCAAGATACCACACAAGAGACCCAGTACTTC.

J is TRBJ2-3 and V is TRBV27; TRBD2 matches at 8 bases. This CDR3 is built from 14 residues. In germline, CDR1 is MNHEY, CDR2 SMNVEV (reference sequence). Germline trimming cut 5 bases from V and 8 bases from J; bases unmatched to any gene: 9. CDR3 region: CASSPGTSLTTQYF. The CDR3 DNA is TGTGCCAGCAGTCCTGGGACTAGTCTAACTACGCAGTATTTT.

This clone has just a few counts. V and J are TRBV10-3 and TRBJ1-1; the D gene is possibly TRBD1 (5 bases). CDR1 and CDR2 from the germline V gene are ENHRY and SYGVKD. This CDR3 region has 13 residues. V lost 11 bases and J lost 5, with 18 bases in between. CDR3 sequence reads: CASTPGEGTEAFF. In nucleotides, the CDR3 is TGTGCCTCGACCCCCGGGGAGGGGACTGAAGCTTTCTTT.